The 19 T cell receptor beta chains reported below all come from one sample, sequenced in a study of T cell repertoires in cytomegalovirus infection. TCRdb analysed the reads with MiXCR anew, one entry per CDR3 protein. The profile shows around 180,000 distinct CDR3 sequences, approximately 19% of them singletons. Sequences were obtained from PBMCs. Receptors were obtained from a human donor in good health (CMV status not recorded). Some clones in this sample may be carry-over from other donors' samples.

At least ten counts were recorded for this clonotype. The chain joins TRBV7-2 to TRBJ2-1, with no clear D. Germline CDR1 and CDR2: SGHTA and FQGNSA. This CDR3 has 13 residues. Trimming removed 2 bases from V and 15 bases from J, with 17 bases in between. Written as DNA, the CDR3 is TGTGCCAGCAGCTTAATGGGCCAGACCCGTGCGTTCTTC. This sequence encodes CASSLMGQTRAFF.

This clonotype has only a few counts. The chain combines TRBV20-1 with TRBJ2-7; the match to TRBD2 covers 9 bases. CDR3 length: 13 amino acids. The V and J ends lost 2 bases and 4 bases, in that order; junction bases with no gene match: 3. Germline V gene sequence: CDR1 DFQATT, CDR2 SNEGSKA (reference sequence). This CDR3 reads CSARTSGRYEQYF. CDR3 nucleotide sequence: TGCAGTGCTAGAACCAGCGGGAGGTACGAGCAGTACTTC.

This clonotype showed up many times. The chain uses TRBV5-6 and TRBJ1-2, with D unclear. In germline, CDR1 is SGHDT, CDR2 YYEEEE. This CDR3 contains 13 residues. V was clipped by 5 bases and J by 8 bases, with 16 bases between them. In nucleotides, the CDR3 is TGTGCCAGCAGACCATGGGAGGCGGAGGGCTACACCTTC. Protein sequence: CASRPWEAEGYTF.

This clonotype was seen a handful of times. The CDR3 nucleotides read TGTGCCACCAGCACGGGAGTGGCACTCCATGAAAAACTGTTTTTT. This codes for CATSTGVALHEKLFF. V is TRBV15 and J is TRBJ1-4, with unresolved D. With 4 bases removed from V and 6 bases from J, the gap between germline ends came to 15 bases. This CDR3 contains 15 residues. Germline assignment: CDR1 LNHNV and CDR2 YYDKDF (reference sequence).

This chain joins TRBV20-1 and TRBJ2-3, with 9 bases that match TRBD2. The germline gives CDR1 DFQATT, CDR2 SNEGSKA (reference sequence). V shed 5 bases and J 4 bases; nucleotides not matched to a gene: 13. The CDR3 spans 16 residues. The CDR3 here is CSASGSSGGIADTQYF. The CDR3 bases are TGCAGTGCTTCAGGGAGTAGCGGGGGAATTGCAGATACGCAGTATTTT.

The genes are TRBV7-8 and TRBJ2-7; tentative D call: TRBD1 (6 bases). The germline V gene has CDR1 SGHVS and CDR2 FQNEAQ. The CDR3 runs 16 residues. V lost 4 bases to trimming and J lost 2 bases, with 18 bases between them. CDR3 in DNA: TGTGCCAGCAGCTCTAGGGGGACCGCAAGAGCCTACGAGCAGTACTTC. Residues: CASSSRGTARAYEQYF.

This clonotype was seen a few times. The rearrangement joins TRBV29-1 to TRBJ1-2; 7 bases match TRBD1. From germline, CDR1 is SQVTM and CDR2 ANQGSEA. The junction had 6 bases not matched to a gene; V was cut back by 5 bases and J by 3 bases. The CDR3 length is 13 residues. The CDR3 DNA sequence: TGCAGCGTTCAGCGACAGGGTGACTATGGCTACACCTTC. It is translated as CSVQRQGDYGYTF.

Of note for this clonotype: This clone may be a read error of a much larger clone one base away. This chain links TRBV7-2 with TRBJ2-7; TRBD2 matches 12 bases. From germline, CDR1 is SGHTA and CDR2 FQGNSA. This CDR3 contains 15 residues. Unmatched junction bases numbered 10, after V lost 8 bases and J lost 5 bases. The DNA for the CDR3 is TGTGCCAGCGGTTCTAGCGGGAGGGCCGGGAACGAGCAGTACTTC. It codes for CASGSSGRAGNEQYF.

This clonotype was observed a few times. This chain links TRBV29-1 with TRBJ1-4; 7 bases are shared with TRBD1. The CDR3 spans 15 residues. Germline CDR1 SQVTM, CDR2 ANQGSEA. The trim removed 7 bases at V and 10 bases at J, leaving 18 bases unmatched. CDR3 nucleotide sequence: TGCAGCGCCGGAGCGGACAGGACCCACCAGGGAAAACTGTTTTTT. This codes for CSAGADRTHQGKLFF. Full variable domain (outside the CDR3, taken from reference TRBV29-1 and TRBJ1-4): SAVISQKPSRDICQRGTSLTIQCQVDSQVTMMFWYRQQPGQSLTLIATANQGSEATYESGFVIDKFPISRPNLTFSTLTVSNMSPEDSSIYLCSAGADRTHQGKLFFGSGTQLSVL.

Ten or more counts support this clonotype. This rearrangement joins TRBV4-1 to TRBJ1-4; a weak D match, TRBD1 (5 bases). V was shortened by 1 base and J by 0 bases, with 9 bases between the two germline ends. Germline V gene data show CDR1 as MGHRA and CDR2 as YSYEKL. CDR3 length: 16 amino acids. The CDR3 is CASSQAPTATNEKLFF. CDR3 in DNA: TGCGCCAGCAGCCAAGCTCCGACAGCAACTAATGAAAAACTGTTTTTT.

This chain uses TRBV19 with TRBJ2-4, with 12 bases identical to TRBD2. Germline CDR1 reads LNHDA; CDR2 reads SQIVND (reference sequence). V gave up 5 bases and J gave up 2 bases; unmatched junction bases: 10. The length of the CDR3 is 18 residues. CDR3 DNA sequence: TGTGCCAGTAGTGGAGCTAGCGGGAGGGCCGTCACCAAAAACATTCAGTACTTC. Translating it yields CASSGASGRAVTKNIQYF.

This clonotype has more than one count but fewer than ten. V usage is TRBV5-1 and J usage is TRBJ2-2; TRBD2 matches 8 bases. Germline CDR1 and CDR2: SGHRS and YFSETQ. There are 18 residues in the CDR3. J was trimmed by 0 bases and V by 2 bases; bases with no gene match: 9. The CDR3 sequence: CASSFWLAGSANTGELFF. The CDR3 nucleotides are TGCGCCAGCAGCTTTTGGTTAGCGGGGTCCGCGAACACCGGGGAGCTGTTTTTT.

This clonotype was picked up many times. The chain links TRBV11-2 to TRBJ1-5; D gene unclear. V was clipped by 0 bases and J by 4 bases, with 7 bases between them. Germline V CDR1 and CDR2: SGHAT, FQNNGV. This CDR3 is built from 14 residues. The CDR3 region is CASSLDLGNQPQHF. As DNA, the CDR3 is TGTGCCAGCAGCTTAGATCTGGGGAATCAGCCCCAGCATTTT.

The V gene is TRBV28, the J gene TRBJ2-7; D not certain. CDR1 MDHEN and CDR2 SYDVKM come from the germline V gene. V dropped 1 base and J dropped 2 bases, with 9 bases sitting between them. The CDR3 spans 14 residues. The CDR3 DNA reads as TGTGCCAGCAGTTTATTGGGCGGTGCCTACGAGCAGTACTTC. Protein sequence: CASSLLGGAYEQYF.

The chain couples TRBV6-5 to TRBJ2-6, with 7 bases lining up with TRBD1. This CDR3 contains 15 residues. With V trimmed by 4 bases and J by 4 bases, 4 bases remained unmatched. CDR1 and CDR2 from the germline V gene are MNHEY and SVGAGI. CDR3 DNA: TGTGCCAGCAGTTCGACAGGGCCCGGGGCCAACGTCCTGACTTTC. As protein: CASSSTGPGANVLTF.

This clonotype was recorded once. This chain connects TRBV2 to TRBJ1-6; D is possibly TRBD1 (6 bases). CDR1 is SNHLY and CDR2 is FYNNEI in the germline V gene. Deletions cut 0 bases from V and 8 bases from J, with 11 bases between. The CDR3 has 15 residues. The CDR3 DNA is TGTGCCAGCAGTGAAGCGAGGGGGAGCGATTCACCCCTCCACTTT. Translating it yields CASSEARGSDSPLHF.

The chain uses TRBV6-6 and TRBJ1-1; D uncertain. Germline V lookup: CDR1 MNHNY, CDR2 SVGAGI (reference sequence). Trimming shortened V by 6 bases and J by 11 bases, and 10 bases separated the two germline ends. The CDR3 loop spans 10 amino acids. The CDR3 here is CASSQQRAFF. The DNA for the CDR3 is TGTGCCAGCAGCCAACAGAGGGCTTTCTTT.

This clonotype was counted many times. This rearrangement joins TRBV28 to TRBJ2-1; 10 bases align to TRBD1. Germline V gives CDR1 MDHEN, CDR2 SYDVKM. This CDR3 comprises 17 residues. The V gene end was trimmed by 1 base and the J gene end by 5 bases; junction bases not matched to a gene: 8. The CDR3 here is CASSLSAGTGADNEQFF. Written as DNA, the CDR3 is TGTGCCAGCAGTTTATCAGCCGGGACAGGGGCCGACAATGAGCAGTTCTTC.

This clonotype was observed at least ten times. The gene calls are TRBV7-9 and TRBJ2-1; no clear D. The ends were cut back, 0 bases at V and 9 bases at J, with 15 bases in the middle. The CDR3 extends over 15 amino acids. CDR1 SEHNR and CDR2 FQNEAQ come from the germline V gene (reference sequence). The CDR3, as DNA: TGTGCCAGCAGCTTAGCGCTTCATTCCGGTAGTGAGCAGTTCTTC. Translated: CASSLALHSGSEQFF.